The TCR beta chain described here comes from a study of OX40 agonist ivuxolimab in advanced cancers. About the study: Each dose-escalation patient presented with hepatocellular carcinoma, melanoma, renal cell or head and neck cancer.

Trimming took 5 bases from V and 4 from J, leaving 18 bases between them. The CDR3 sequence is 17 residues long. CDR1 is MDHEN, CDR2 SYDVKM, per germline. Repertoires were generated with immunoSEQ multiplex PCR, while TCRdb's copy carries only in-frame clones and drops some. The sample records about 70,000 clones, 89% being singletons. Drawing of blood for sampling happened at baseline, at cycle 4 day 1, and at cycle 7 day 1. This chain links TRBV28 with TRBJ2-6; D might be TRBD1 (6 bases). The sample here was CD4+ or CD8+ T cells sorted from blood, taken in a trial of the OX40 agonist ivuxolimab. The receptor comes from an adult with an advanced solid tumor such as melanoma, head and neck, liver or kidney cancer. The CDR3 reads CASSPHQRQAGANVLTF. The CDR3 DNA reads TGTGCCAGCAGTCCCCACCAGCGACAGGCGGGGGCCAACGTCCTGACTTTC. The variable domain in full, with the rest retrieved from reference TRBV28 and TRBJ2-6, is DVKVTQSSRYLVKRTGEKVFLECVQDMDHENMFWYRQDPGLGLRLIYFSYDVKMKEKGDIPEGYSVSREKKERFSLILESASTNQTSMYLCASSPHQRQAGANVLTFGAGSRLTVL.